This TCR beta chain was sequenced for a study of blood T cell repertoires in COVID-19. Study summary: The origin of the acute and convalescent COVID-19 samples was the United States, Italy and Spain. From T cells, B-cell-depleted T cells, or PBMCs came the material, which was cDNA or gDNA.

In the original processing: Using reference gene primer amplification, nucleated cell counts were estimated. Repertoires were generated with immunoSEQ multiplex PCR, while TCRdb's copy carries only in-frame clones and drops some. That table supplies the V and J calls and clone size; D and trimming were determined from the DNA. The sample includes some 110,000 clones, about 82% of them seen just once. The germline V gene has CDR1 SNHLY and CDR2 FYNNEI. The CDR3 length is 15 residues. V was shortened by 5 bases and J by 5 bases, with 16 bases between the two germline ends. This TCR derives from a human donor in a cohort sampled during active COVID-19. The V call is TRBV2, the J call TRBJ2-1; D is possibly TRBD2 (7 bases). Material for sequencing was peripheral blood. The DNA of the CDR3 is TGTGCCAGCAGTTCAACAGGGAGGGCTAACAATGAGCAGTTCTTC. It codes for CASSSTGRANNEQFF.